Listed here are 10 T cell receptor beta chains from one sample, sequenced in a study of CD8 T cells in ankylosing spondylitis. Study results and limitations: Blood of patients with ankylosing spondylitis appeared to be characterized by a TCR beta motif of several highly homologous variants.

MiXCR, run by TCRdb on the 5' RACE reads, gives a single entry per CDR3 protein. The table lists about 800,000 distinct CDR3 sequences, approximately 10% of them singletons. Their target antigens are unknown. The source material was blood, either unsorted or a sorted T cell fraction (not recorded which). All receptors come from a male donor with ankylosing spondylitis.

This clonotype was counted a few times. The chain joins TRBV12-3 or TRBV12-4 to TRBJ2-7, with D possibly called TRBD1 or TRBD2 (5 bases each). The length of the CDR3 is 15 residues. V lost 2 bases and J 2 bases, leaving 13 bases between the germline ends. The CDR3 sequence: CASSLMGTGTYEQYF. DNA for the CDR3: TGTGCCAGCAGTTTAATGGGGACCGGTACCTACGAGCAGTACTTC.

This clonotype was detected many times. V usage is TRBV20-1 and J usage is TRBJ2-5; D may be TRBD2 (6 bases). Trimming removed 0 bases at V and 5 bases at J, with 7 bases between. Germline values: CDR1 DFQATT, CDR2 SNEGSKA (reference sequence). The CDR3 spans 12 residues. The CDR3, as DNA: TGCAGTGCTAGAGATGGAGGGGAGACCCAGTACTTC. Residues: CSARDGGETQYF.

V is TRBV5-5 and J is TRBJ2-1, with 9 bases aligning to TRBD1. V lost 5 bases, J lost 2 bases, and 8 bases stayed unmatched. The CDR3 is made up of 16 amino acids. Germline CDR1 and CDR2: SGHKS and YYEKEE (reference sequence). The CDR3 here is CASSREGQGAYNEQFF. As DNA, the CDR3 is TGTGCCAGCAGTCGAGAGGGACAGGGAGCCTACAATGAGCAGTTCTTC.

The CDR3 DNA follows: TGCAGTGCTAGAGCGGCGGGGGGGTACCAAGAGACCCAGTACTTC. Translation: CSARAAGGYQETQYF. The chain joins TRBV20-1 to TRBJ2-5, with TRBD2 identical over 9 bases. There are 15 residues in the CDR3. The germline CDR1 and CDR2 sequences are DFQATT and SNEGSKA (reference sequence). V trimming: 1 base; J trimming: 0 bases; junction bases outside the gene matches: 3.

This chain joins TRBV6-5 and TRBJ2-3; D gene unclear. The CDR3 sequence is 16 residues long. CDR1 is MNHEY, CDR2 SVGAGI, per germline. The V end lost 1 base, the J end lost 9 bases, and 20 bases lay between the germline ends. CDR3 DNA: TGTGCCAGCAGTTACTTGCAGGCCCCTATCCCCCGGACGCAGTATTTT. Its protein product is CASSYLQAPIPRTQYF.

This clonotype was seen at least ten times. The CDR3 sequence is CASSSPSFYGYTF. In DNA form, the CDR3 reads TGTGCCAGCAGTTCTCCCTCTTTCTATGGCTACACCTTC. The rearrangement uses TRBV28 and TRBJ1-2; no clear D gene. From germline, CDR1 is MDHEN and CDR2 SYDVKM. The CDR3 contains 13 residues. V was pared by 4 bases and J by 4 bases, with 10 bases between.

This clonotype was counted a few times. The chain recombines TRBV7-2 with TRBJ2-2; no clear D. Between the trimmed V and J ends, which lost 3 bases and 5 bases, there was a span of 13 bases. The CDR3 sequence is 15 residues long. Germline V CDR1 and CDR2: SGHTA, FQGNSA. CDR3 sequence (DNA): TGTGCCAGCAGCTTGTTCGCGTCGGGTACCGGGGAGCTGTTTTTT. It is translated as CASSLFASGTGELFF.

V and J are TRBV5-1 and TRBJ2-1; 8 bases match TRBD2. Germline assignment: CDR1 SGHRS and CDR2 YFSETQ. V was pared by 3 bases and J by 9 bases, with 14 bases of the junction left unmatched. This CDR3 has 16 residues. This CDR3 is CASSSPGGAPYGEQFF. In nucleotides, the CDR3 is TGCGCCAGCAGCTCCCCGGGGGGGGCCCCTTACGGTGAGCAGTTCTTC.

This clonotype showed up many times. The rearrangement uses TRBV9 and TRBJ2-1; D is uncertain. Trimming pared 3 bases from V and 5 bases from J, leaving 12 bases between. This CDR3 has 14 residues. Per the germline V gene, CDR1 is SGDLS and CDR2 is YYNGEE. The CDR3 DNA reads TGTGCCAGCAGCGAGAGACTGGGGAACAATGAGCAGTTCTTC. Translated: CASSERLGNNEQFF.

Only a few counts were recorded for this clonotype. The CDR3 DNA reads as TGTGCCAGCAGCCAAGGGACGACGAGACAGATCACCGGGGAGCTGTTTTTT. Residues: CASSQGTTRQITGELFF. V and J are TRBV4-2 and TRBJ2-2; possibly TRBD1 for D (5 bases). From germline, CDR1 is LGHNA and CDR2 YNFKEQ. This CDR3 region has 17 residues. Trimming removed 1 base from V and 4 bases from J, with 16 bases in between.